This TCR beta chain was profiled in a study of T cell changes during pregnancy in multiple sclerosis. V shed 6 bases, J shed 5 bases, and the junction held 7 bases outside the gene matches. The CDR3 has 14 residues. Per the germline V gene, CDR1 is LNHDA and CDR2 is SQIVND (reference sequence). The protocol was immunoSEQ multiplex PCR, while the TCRdb copy is restricted to in-frame clones and leaves out a portion. This table has roughly 93,000 clones, approximately 92% appearing once. The clonotype originates from a female donor with multiple sclerosis, enrolled in a pregnancy study. The sample in question was peripheral blood, obtained after pregnancy. The chain couples TRBV19 to TRBJ2-5; TRBD1 matches at 9 bases. Here the CDR3 reads CASSRTGAGETQYF. CDR3 coding DNA: TGTGCCAGTAGCCGGACAGGGGCCGGGGAGACCCAGTACTTC.